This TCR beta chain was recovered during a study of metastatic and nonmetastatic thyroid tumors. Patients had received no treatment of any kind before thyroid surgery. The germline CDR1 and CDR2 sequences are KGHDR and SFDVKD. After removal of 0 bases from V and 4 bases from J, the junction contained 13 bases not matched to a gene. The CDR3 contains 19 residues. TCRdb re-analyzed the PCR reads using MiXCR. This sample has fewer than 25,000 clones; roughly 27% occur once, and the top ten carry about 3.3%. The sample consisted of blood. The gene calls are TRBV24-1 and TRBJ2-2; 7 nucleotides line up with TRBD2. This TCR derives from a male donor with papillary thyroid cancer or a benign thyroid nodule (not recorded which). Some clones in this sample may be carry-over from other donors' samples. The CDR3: CATSDLQGTGGAVTGELFF. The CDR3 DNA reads TGTGCCACCAGTGATTTGCAAGGAACGGGAGGCGCGGTCACCGGGGAGCTGTTTTTT.